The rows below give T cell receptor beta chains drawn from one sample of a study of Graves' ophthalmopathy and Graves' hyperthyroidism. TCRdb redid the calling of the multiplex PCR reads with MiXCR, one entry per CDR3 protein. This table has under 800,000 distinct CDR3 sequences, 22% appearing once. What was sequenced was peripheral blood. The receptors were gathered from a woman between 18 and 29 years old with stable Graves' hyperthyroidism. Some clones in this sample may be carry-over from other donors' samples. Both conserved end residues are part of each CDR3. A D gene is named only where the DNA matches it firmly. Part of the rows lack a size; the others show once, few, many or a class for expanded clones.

CDR3 protein: CASSLGLAGGISHEQYF
CDR3 DNA: TGTGCCAGCAGTTTAGGTCTAGCGGGAGGTATTAGCCACGAGCAGTACTTC
J gene: TRBJ2-7
D gene: TRBD2
V gene: TRBV27
clone size: many

CDR3 protein: CASSATSRGSYEQYF
CDR3 DNA: TGTGCCAGCAGCGCCACTAGCAGGGGCTCCTACGAGCAGTACTTC
J gene: TRBJ2-7
D gene: .
V gene: TRBV9
clone size: .

CDR3 protein: CATSDPRDRYEQYF
CDR3 DNA: TGTGCCACCAGTGATCCACGGGACCGCTACGAGCAGTACTTC
J gene: TRBJ2-7
D gene: .
V gene: TRBV24-1
clone size: many

CDR3 protein: CATLMPGNYGYTF
CDR3 DNA: TGTGCTACGCTAATGCCAGGGAACTATGGCTACACCTTC
J gene: TRBJ1-2
D gene: .
V gene: TRBV6-1
clone size: many

CDR3 protein: CASRPLRSNNSPLHF
CDR3 DNA: TGTGCCAGCAGACCGCTCCGGAGCAATAATTCACCCCTCCACTTT
J gene: TRBJ1-6
D gene: .
V gene: TRBV6-1
clone size: once

CDR3 protein: CATSTSASYEQYF
CDR3 DNA: TGTGCCACCAGCACTAGCGCATCCTACGAGCAGTACTTC
J gene: TRBJ2-7
D gene: .
V gene: TRBV15
clone size: many

CDR3 protein: CSARVAGGEEQYF
CDR3 DNA: TGCAGTGCTAGAGTAGCGGGAGGGGAGGAGCAGTACTTC
J gene: TRBJ2-7
D gene: TRBD2
V gene: TRBV20-1
clone size: .

CDR3 protein: CASSLPTRGTPTYEQYF
CDR3 DNA: TGTGCCAGCAGTTTACCCACCCGGGGGACACCTACCTACGAGCAGTACTTC
J gene: TRBJ2-7
D gene: .
V gene: TRBV28
clone size: many

CDR3 protein: CASSDLTGYEQYF
CDR3 DNA: TGTGCCAGCAGCGATTTGACAGGCTACGAGCAGTACTTC
J gene: TRBJ2-7
D gene: .
V gene: TRBV9
clone size: many

CDR3 protein: CASSYGGRGPDTQYF
CDR3 DNA: TGTGCCAGCAGTTACGGCGGGAGGGGTCCAGATACGCAGTATTTT
J gene: TRBJ2-3
D gene: TRBD2
V gene: TRBV6-5
clone size: few

CDR3 protein: CASSERQGAQNIQYF
CDR3 DNA: TGTGCCAGCAGCGAAAGACAGGGGGCACAAAACATTCAGTACTTC
J gene: TRBJ2-4
D gene: TRBD1
V gene: TRBV6-1
clone size: many

CDR3 protein: CSARDPRAIKYF
CDR3 DNA: TGCAGTGCTAGAGATCCCCGGGCCATTAAGTACTTC
J gene: TRBJ2-4
D gene: .
V gene: TRBV20-1
clone size: .

CDR3 protein: CASRKAGQGTEEQYF
CDR3 DNA: TGTGCCAGCAGGAAGGCGGGACAGGGGACGGAAGAGCAGTACTTC
J gene: TRBJ2-7
D gene: TRBD1
V gene: TRBV11-1
clone size: many

CDR3 protein: CASSFHGLKGQGWETQYF
CDR3 DNA: TGTGCCAGCAGTTTTCATGGGCTTAAAGGACAGGGTTGGGAGACCCAGTACTTC
J gene: TRBJ2-5
D gene: TRBD1
V gene: TRBV28
clone size: many

CDR3 protein: CSARPPGGREYTGELFF
CDR3 DNA: TGCAGTGCTAGACCCCCGGGCGGGAGGGAATACACCGGGGAGCTGTTTTTT
J gene: TRBJ2-2
D gene: TRBD2
V gene: TRBV20-1
clone size: .

CDR3 protein: CASGQAGGIWNTDAFF
CDR3 DNA: TGTGCCAGCGGGCAGGCGGGCGGGATTTGGAACACTGATGCTTTCTTT
J gene: TRBJ1-1
D gene: .
V gene: TRBV6-1
clone size: .

CDR3 protein: CASCLTGGQPQHF
CDR3 DNA: TGTGCCAGCTGCTTGACAGGGGGACAGCCCCAGCATTTT
J gene: TRBJ1-5
D gene: TRBD1
V gene: TRBV6-1
clone size: few

CDR3 protein: CASSLWGREEPEAFF
CDR3 DNA: TGTGCCAGCAGCTTATGGGGTCGGGAGGAGCCTGAAGCTTTCTTT
J gene: TRBJ1-1
D gene: .
V gene: TRBV7-9
clone size: many

CDR3 protein: CASSLGWVGLGETQYF
CDR3 DNA: TGTGCCAGCAGTTTAGGTTGGGTTGGGCTGGGAGAGACCCAGTACTTC
J gene: TRBJ2-5
D gene: .
V gene: TRBV12-3/TRBV12-4
clone size: many

CDR3 protein: CSARGGYQPQHF
CDR3 DNA: TGCAGTGCTAGGGGAGGCTATCAGCCCCAGCATTTT
J gene: TRBJ1-5
D gene: .
V gene: TRBV20-1
clone size: many

CDR3 protein: CATSGPGDTGELFF
CDR3 DNA: TGTGCCACCAGTGGCCCGGGGGACACCGGGGAACTGTTTTTT
J gene: TRBJ2-2
D gene: .
V gene: TRBV24-1
clone size: many

CDR3 protein: CASSVGPGRTYEQYF
CDR3 DNA: TGTGCCAGCAGCGTCGGACCGGGACGCACCTACGAGCAGTACTTC
J gene: TRBJ2-7
D gene: .
V gene: TRBV12-3/TRBV12-4
clone size: .

CDR3 protein: CASTTGLKNIQYF
CDR3 DNA: TGTGCCAGCACCACAGGCCTCAAAAACATTCAGTACTTC
J gene: TRBJ2-4
D gene: .
V gene: TRBV28
clone size: many

CDR3 protein: CSASGRQNTEAFF
CDR3 DNA: TGCAGTGCTAGTGGCAGACAGAACACTGAAGCTTTCTTT
J gene: TRBJ1-1
D gene: .
V gene: TRBV20-1
clone size: many

CDR3 protein: CAWRSSTQGGNSPLHF
CDR3 DNA: TGTGCCTGGAGGTCCTCCACACAGGGGGGGAATTCACCCCTCCACTTT
J gene: TRBJ1-6
D gene: TRBD1
V gene: TRBV30
clone size: many

CDR3 protein: CASSYRRSFYNSPLHF
CDR3 DNA: TGTGCCAGCAGTTACCGCCGAAGTTTCTATAATTCACCCCTCCACTTT
J gene: TRBJ1-6
D gene: .
V gene: TRBV6-5
clone size: .

CDR3 protein: CASSLTLQGPEAFF
CDR3 DNA: TGTGCCAGCAGTTTAACCTTACAGGGTCCTGAAGCTTTCTTT
J gene: TRBJ1-1
D gene: .
V gene: TRBV27
clone size: few

CDR3 protein: CASSWGTAANYGYTF
CDR3 DNA: TGTGCCAGCAGTTGGGGGACGGCGGCTAACTATGGCTACACCTTC
J gene: TRBJ1-2
D gene: .
V gene: TRBV12-3/TRBV12-4
clone size: .

CDR3 protein: CASSITENNSPLHF
CDR3 DNA: TGTGCCAGTAGTATTACAGAGAATAATTCACCCCTCCACTTT
J gene: TRBJ1-6
D gene: .
V gene: TRBV19
clone size: .

CDR3 protein: CASSSRQGALGEAFF
CDR3 DNA: TGTGCCAGCAGTTCTCGACAGGGAGCTCTGGGTGAAGCTTTCTTT
J gene: TRBJ1-1
D gene: TRBD1
V gene: TRBV12-3/TRBV12-4
clone size: .

CDR3 protein: CASIGTGVGYTF
CDR3 DNA: TGTGCCAGCATCGGAACAGGGGTTGGCTACACCTTC
J gene: TRBJ1-2
D gene: TRBD1
V gene: TRBV12-3/TRBV12-4
clone size: .

CDR3 protein: CASSQAGRKAFF
CDR3 DNA: TGTGCCAGCAGCCAAGCAGGGCGCAAAGCTTTCTTT
J gene: TRBJ1-1
D gene: .
V gene: TRBV3-1
clone size: many

CDR3 protein: CASRADYEQYF
CDR3 DNA: TGTGCCAGCAGGGCCGACTACGAGCAGTACTTC
J gene: TRBJ2-7
D gene: .
V gene: TRBV28
clone size: many

CDR3 protein: CASSQVPRGNGYTF
CDR3 DNA: TGCGCCAGCAGCCAAGTCCCCAGGGGAAATGGCTACACCTTC
J gene: TRBJ1-2
D gene: .
V gene: TRBV4-1
clone size: .

CDR3 protein: CASSFYAGTGTYEQYF
CDR3 DNA: TGTGCCAGCAGCTTTTACGCTGGGACGGGGACCTACGAGCAGTACTTC
J gene: TRBJ2-7
D gene: .
V gene: TRBV5-6
clone size: few

CDR3 protein: CASSLWAASGRAVVTKNIKYF
CDR3 DNA: TGCGCCAGCAGCTTGTGGGCCGCTAGCGGGAGGGCCGTTGTGACCAAAAACATTAAGTACTTC
J gene: TRBJ2-4
D gene: TRBD2
V gene: TRBV5-1
clone size: .

CDR3 protein: CASSLPGQPITEAFF
CDR3 DNA: TGTGCCAGCAGTCTGCCGGGACAGCCGATCACTGAAGCTTTCTTT
J gene: TRBJ1-1
D gene: TRBD1
V gene: TRBV27
clone size: .

CDR3 protein: CASSFVGLHSYEQYF
CDR3 DNA: TGCGCCAGCAGCTTCGTCGGGCTTCACTCCTACGAGCAGTACTTC
J gene: TRBJ2-7
D gene: .
V gene: TRBV5-1
clone size: few

CDR3 protein: CASSLGGRSYEQYF
CDR3 DNA: TGTGCCAGCAGCTTAGGAGGCAGGTCCTACGAGCAGTACTTC
J gene: TRBJ2-7
D gene: .
V gene: TRBV7-2
clone size: many

CDR3 protein: CAARQGAVTEAFF
CDR3 DNA: TGTGCCGCCCGACAGGGGGCGGTCACTGAAGCTTTCTTT
J gene: TRBJ1-1
D gene: TRBD1
V gene: TRBV6-5
clone size: many

CDR3 protein: CASSLNHRDYEQYF
CDR3 DNA: TGTGCCAGCAGCTTAAACCACAGGGATTACGAGCAGTACTTC
J gene: TRBJ2-7
D gene: .
V gene: TRBV11-2
clone size: many

CDR3 protein: CASSGPMTGTNYGYTF
CDR3 DNA: TGTGCCAGCAGTGGCCCAATGACAGGGACTAACTATGGCTACACCTTC
J gene: TRBJ1-2
D gene: TRBD1
V gene: TRBV2
clone size: .

CDR3 protein: CASSETSGGNYEQYF
CDR3 DNA: TGTGCCAGCAGCGAAACTAGCGGAGGAAACTACGAGCAGTACTTC
J gene: TRBJ2-7
D gene: TRBD2
V gene: TRBV7-2
clone size: .

CDR3 protein: CASSVGPTPYEQYF
CDR3 DNA: TGTGCCAGCAGTGTGGGACCGACCCCCTACGAGCAGTACTTC
J gene: TRBJ2-7
D gene: .
V gene: TRBV6-1
clone size: many

CDR3 protein: CASSSLHPANTEAFF
CDR3 DNA: TGTGCCAGCAGCTCGTTACACCCAGCGAACACTGAAGCTTTCTTT
J gene: TRBJ1-1
D gene: .
V gene: TRBV5-5
clone size: .

CDR3 protein: CAITGGSYGYTF
CDR3 DNA: TGTGCCATCACGGGGGGAAGCTATGGCTACACCTTC
J gene: TRBJ1-2
D gene: .
V gene: TRBV12-3/TRBV12-4
clone size: many

CDR3 protein: CASSLVRSADVLHF
CDR3 DNA: TGTGCCAGCAGCTTAGTTAGAAGTGCCGACGTTCTCCACTTT
J gene: TRBJ1-6
D gene: .
V gene: TRBV11-2
clone size: many

CDR3 protein: CASSLEFYEQYF
CDR3 DNA: TGTGCCAGCAGTTTGGAGTTCTACGAGCAGTACTTC
J gene: TRBJ2-7
D gene: .
V gene: TRBV28
clone size: many

CDR3 protein: CASSYLFWGTEAFF
CDR3 DNA: TGTGCCAGCAGTTACTTGTTTTGGGGAACTGAAGCTTTCTTT
J gene: TRBJ1-1
D gene: .
V gene: TRBV6-2/TRBV6-3
clone size: many

CDR3 protein: CASSLDREYGNTIYF
CDR3 DNA: TGTGCCAGCAGTTTGGACAGGGAGTACGGAAACACCATATATTTT
J gene: TRBJ1-3
D gene: TRBD1
V gene: TRBV28
clone size: .

CDR3 protein: CSARFWGQETQYF
CDR3 DNA: TGCAGTGCTAGATTCTGGGGTCAAGAGACCCAGTACTTC
J gene: TRBJ2-5
D gene: .
V gene: TRBV20-1
clone size: many

CDR3 protein: CASSYGRVDQPQHF
CDR3 DNA: TGTGCCAGCAGCTACGGACGGGTTGATCAGCCCCAGCATTTT
J gene: TRBJ1-5
D gene: .
V gene: TRBV3-1
clone size: .

CDR3 protein: CASSSSRGGIDGYTF
CDR3 DNA: TGTGCCAGCAGTTCTTCCAGGGGAGGGATTGATGGCTACACCTTC
J gene: TRBJ1-2
D gene: .
V gene: TRBV12-3/TRBV12-4
clone size: many

CDR3 protein: CASSPDETKTGELFF
CDR3 DNA: TGCGCCAGCAGCCCCGACGAAACCAAGACCGGGGAGCTGTTTTTT
J gene: TRBJ2-2
D gene: .
V gene: TRBV5-1
clone size: few

CDR3 protein: CSANRDNSYEQYF
CDR3 DNA: TGCAGTGCTAACCGGGACAACTCCTACGAGCAGTACTTC
J gene: TRBJ2-7
D gene: .
V gene: TRBV20-1
clone size: many

CDR3 protein: CASSGPAYEQYF
CDR3 DNA: TGCGCCAGCAGTGGCCCTGCCTACGAGCAGTACTTC
J gene: TRBJ2-7
D gene: .
V gene: TRBV5-1
clone size: .

CDR3 protein: CASSSLRTISYGYTF
CDR3 DNA: TGTGCCAGCAGCTCGCTTCGAACTATCTCCTATGGCTACACCTTC
J gene: TRBJ1-2
D gene: .
V gene: TRBV11-2
clone size: many

CDR3 protein: CASRTQGANTEAFF
CDR3 DNA: TGTGCCAGCAGAACCCAGGGGGCGAACACTGAAGCTTTCTTT
J gene: TRBJ1-1
D gene: TRBD1
V gene: TRBV6-1
clone size: many